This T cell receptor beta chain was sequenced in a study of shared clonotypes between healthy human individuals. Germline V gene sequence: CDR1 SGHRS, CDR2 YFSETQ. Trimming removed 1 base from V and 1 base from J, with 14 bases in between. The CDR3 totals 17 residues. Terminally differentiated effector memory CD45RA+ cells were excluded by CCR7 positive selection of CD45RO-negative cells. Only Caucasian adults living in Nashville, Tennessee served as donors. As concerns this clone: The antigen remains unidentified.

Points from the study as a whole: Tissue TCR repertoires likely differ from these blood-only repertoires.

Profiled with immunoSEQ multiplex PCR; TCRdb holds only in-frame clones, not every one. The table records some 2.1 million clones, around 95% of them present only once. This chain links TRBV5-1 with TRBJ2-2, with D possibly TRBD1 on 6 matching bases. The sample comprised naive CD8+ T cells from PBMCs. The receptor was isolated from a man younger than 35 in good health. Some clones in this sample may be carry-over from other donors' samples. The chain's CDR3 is CASSLSLDRVNTGELFF. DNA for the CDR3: TGCGCCAGCAGCTTGAGTCTGGACAGAGTGAACACCGGGGAGCTGTTTTTT.